This paragraph covers one T cell receptor (beta chain) sequence. Its antigen remains unknown. This sample was included in a study of T cell responses to AZD1222 COVID-19 vaccine. Study results and caveats: Nearly half of spike-specific TCRs reportedly target variant regions that are unmutated in the B.1.351 and B.1.1.7 variants.

V shed 4 bases and J shed 2 bases, with 8 bases lying between them. The CDR3 extends over 13 amino acids. Germline V gene data show CDR1 as MNHEY and CDR2 as SMNVEV (reference sequence). Sequenced by immunoSEQ multiplex PCR; TCRdb stores in-frame clones only, minus some. The sample lists roughly 150,000 clones; approximately 89% were seen once. The source material was peripheral blood, sampled 28 days after the second AZD1222 dose. The TCR comes from an adult who received the AZD1222 COVID-19 vaccine. The genes are TRBV27 and TRBJ2-5; tentative D call: TRBD1 (5 bases). In DNA, the CDR3 is TGTGCCAGCAGTTCTCCAGGGCAAGAGACCCAGTACTTC. Protein product: CASSSPGQETQYF.